These 29 T cell receptor beta chains came from one sample sequenced in a study of blood T cell repertoires in COVID-19. The repertoire was sequenced with immunoSEQ multiplex PCR; TCRdb's copy has only in-frame clones and lacks some. The table lists some 200,000 clones, around 86% of them singletons. Sequencing input: peripheral blood. The origin of the receptors is a middle-aged woman with acute or convalescent COVID-19.

The V gene is TRBV10-3, the J gene TRBJ2-5; 7 bases map to TRBD1. The V gene's germline CDR1 is ENHRY and CDR2 SYGVKD. Trimming cost V 6 bases and J 1 base; bases outside gene matches: 8. The CDR3 totals 15 residues. The CDR3 nucleotides read TGTGCCATCAGAGGGGGCCCTGGGGCCCAAGAGACCCAGTACTTC. It yields the protein CAIRGGPGAQETQYF.

This rearrangement joins TRBV10-3 to TRBJ2-3; 9 bases are a match to TRBD1. The germline gives CDR1 ENHRY, CDR2 SYGVKD. The ends lost 4 bases at V and 1 base at J; junction bases unmatched: 9. The length of the CDR3 is 17 residues. DNA of the CDR3: TGTGCCATCAGTGGGGTGGGAAGGGACAGGGGCACAGATACGCAGTATTTT. Translation: CAISGVGRDRGTDTQYF.

V is TRBV19 and J is TRBJ2-5; 10 bases are shared with TRBD2. The germline V gene has CDR1 LNHDA and CDR2 SQIVND (reference sequence). This CDR3 contains 15 residues. J gave up 5 bases and V 3 bases, and 6 bases lay outside the gene matches. The CDR3: CASSMLAGGGETQYF. The CDR3 DNA is TGTGCCAGTAGTATGTTAGCGGGAGGAGGGGAGACCCAGTACTTC.

This clone is a singleton in its sample. This sequence joins TRBV7-2 and TRBJ2-5; 7 bases are shared with TRBD2. Germline CDR1 SGHTA, CDR2 FQGNSA. The CDR3 loop spans 16 amino acids. V was clipped by 3 bases and J by 5 bases; unmatched bases: 12. For the CDR3, the DNA is TGTGCCAGCAGCTTTTTGTATCGTGACGGGAGGGAGACCCAGTACTTC. This encodes CASSFLYRDGRETQYF.

V gene TRBV11-3 combines with J gene TRBJ1-2; D possibly corresponds to TRBD1 (6 bases). There are 16 residues in the CDR3. V dropped 4 bases and J dropped 2 bases, with 17 bases sitting between them. From germline, CDR1 is SGHNT and CDR2 YENEEA. This CDR3 reads CASSWGGRTPNYGYTF. CDR3 bases: TGTGCCAGCAGCTGGGGGGGCAGGACGCCGAACTATGGCTACACCTTC.

The chain has TRBV14 and TRBJ2-5; 7 nucleotides line up with TRBD1. The trim removed 6 bases at V and 5 bases at J, leaving 6 bases unmatched. The CDR3 sequence is 13 residues long. The germline gives CDR1 SGHDN, CDR2 FVKESK. CDR3 region: CASRRGGAETQYF. The CDR3, as DNA: TGTGCCAGCAGGAGAGGGGGCGCGGAGACCCAGTACTTC.

The chain combines TRBV2 with TRBJ2-1; TRBD2 matches at 11 bases. The CDR3 length is 16 residues. Germline V gives CDR1 SNHLY, CDR2 FYNNEI. Unmatched junction bases numbered 8, after V lost 8 bases and J lost 2 bases. The CDR3 DNA follows: TGTGCCAGCTCAGGACTAGCGGGTAGAACCTACAATGAGCAGTTCTTC. The encoded protein is CASSGLAGRTYNEQFF. Looking up the rest from reference TRBV2 and TRBJ2-1 gives the full variable domain: EPEVTQTPSHQVTQMGQEVILRCVPISNHLYFYWYRQILGQKVEFLVSFYNNEISEKSEIFDDQFSVERPDGSNFTLKIRSTKLEDSAMYFCASSGLAGRTYNEQFFGPGTRLTVL.

The chain combines TRBV20-1 with TRBJ1-1, with D perhaps matching TRBD1 (6 bases). The germline gives CDR1 DFQATT, CDR2 SNEGSKA (reference sequence). Trimming pared 3 bases from V and 7 bases from J, leaving 15 bases between. There are 13 residues in the CDR3. The CDR3 nucleotides read TGCAGTGCTAGTTCTGTCCAACAGGGTGAAGCTTTCTTT. This codes for CSASSVQQGEAFF.

The V and J genes are TRBV5-1 and TRBJ1-4; tentative D call: TRBD1 (5 bases). The CDR3 is made up of 16 amino acids. Per the germline V gene, CDR1 is SGHRS and CDR2 is YFSETQ. Between the trimmed V and J ends, which lost 0 bases and 7 bases, there was a span of 16 bases. DNA of the CDR3: TGCGCCAGCAGCTTGGGACAGTCAACCGTGGGTGAAAAACTGTTTTTT. It yields the protein CASSLGQSTVGEKLFF.

This clone has more than one count but fewer than ten. This sequence joins TRBV18 and TRBJ2-3; D unresolved. This CDR3 is built from 15 residues. Germline lookup yields CDR1 KGHSH and CDR2 LQKENI. The V end lost 0 bases, the J end lost 0 bases, and 7 bases lay between the germline ends. Written as DNA, the CDR3 is TGTGCCAGCTCACCACCGGCATTCAGCACAGATACGCAGTATTTT. Amino acids: CASSPPAFSTDTQYF.

The chain recombines TRBV28 with TRBJ1-2; D is possibly TRBD1 (6 bases). This CDR3 has 13 amino acids. Germline lookup yields CDR1 MDHEN and CDR2 SYDVKM. Trimming pared 5 bases from V and 2 bases from J, leaving 9 bases between. The CDR3 DNA sequence: TGTGCCAGCAGTACCACAGGGAACTATGGCTACACCTTC. Protein sequence: CASSTTGNYGYTF.

This chain uses TRBV15 with TRBJ2-2; TRBD1 agrees at 7 bases. The CDR3 is 16 amino acids. Germline V gene data show CDR1 as LNHNV and CDR2 as YYDKDF (reference sequence). V lost 0 bases and J lost 4; bases outside the gene matches: 5. CDR3 sequence reads: CATSRDGRGITGELFF. CDR3 bases: TGTGCCACCAGCAGAGACGGCAGGGGGATCACCGGGGAGCTGTTTTTT. The full variable domain, with the rest looked up from reference TRBV15 and TRBJ2-2, is DAMVIQNPRYQVTQFGKPVTLSCSQTLNHNVMYWYQQKSSQAPKLLFHYYDKDFNNEADTPDNFQSRRPNTSFCFLDIRSPGLGDTAMYLCATSRDGRGITGELFFGEGSRLTVL.

The V gene is TRBV5-1, the J gene TRBJ2-3, with D perhaps TRBD1 (6 bases). V lost 2 bases and J 6 bases, leaving 13 bases between the germline ends. The germline V gene has CDR1 SGHRS and CDR2 YFSETQ. This CDR3 spans 14 amino acids. Written as DNA, the CDR3 is TGCGCCAGCAGCTTCGGGACACCTCGGGATACGCAGTATTTT. It is translated as CASSFGTPRDTQYF.

This clone was observed once. The chain recombines TRBV7-9 with TRBJ2-7, with a weak D call TRBD2 (6 bases). The CDR3 contains 16 residues. Germline loops: CDR1 SEHNR, CDR2 FQNEAQ (reference sequence). With 5 bases removed from V and 0 bases from J, the gap between germline ends came to 17 bases. As DNA, the CDR3 is TGTGCCAGCAGCAAAGAAGGAGGGTCCGGCTCCTACGAGCAGTACTTC. Translating gives CASSKEGGSGSYEQYF.

The V call is TRBV18, the J call TRBJ2-5; 7 bases align to TRBD2. Germline CDR1 and CDR2: KGHSH and LQKENI. V dropped 6 bases and J dropped 1; count of bases not matched to a gene: 8. This CDR3 has 15 amino acids. Here the CDR3 reads CASSPKASGQETQYF. The CDR3 bases are TGTGCCAGCTCCCCAAAGGCTAGCGGCCAAGAGACCCAGTACTTC.

The genes are TRBV6-4 and TRBJ2-3, with D unresolved. CDR3 length equals 15 residues. Trimming removed 6 bases from V and 3 bases from J, with 16 bases in between. Germline values: CDR1 MRHNA, CDR2 SNTAGT. CDR3 nucleotide sequence: TGTGCCAGCAGGCGTATTTCGGCGGAAACAGATACGCAGTATTTT. Residues: CASRRISAETDTQYF.

The chain links TRBV7-8 to TRBJ2-1, with 10 bases identical to TRBD2. The germline V gene encodes CDR1 SGHVS and CDR2 FQNEAQ. CDR3 length: 15 amino acids. The trim removed 5 bases at V and 13 bases at J, leaving 14 bases unmatched. Here the CDR3 reads CASSDTSGGALGQFF. The CDR3 region has the DNA TGTGCCAGCAGCGACACGAGCGGGGGGGCCTTAGGTCAGTTCTTC.

The gene calls are TRBV19 and TRBJ2-3; the D gene is possibly TRBD1 (6 bases). Germline V CDR1 and CDR2: LNHDA, SQIVND (reference sequence). The CDR3 is 16 residues long. Trimming pared 6 bases from V and 2 bases from J, leaving 18 bases between. The CDR3 nucleotides read TGTGCCAGTAGCGGGATCGATGGGACATTCACAGATACGCAGTATTTT. It codes for CASSGIDGTFTDTQYF.

The rearrangement uses TRBV4-2 and TRBJ2-1; TRBD1 might be the D (5 bases). The germline V gene encodes CDR1 LGHNA and CDR2 YNFKEQ. Trimming shortened V by 1 base and J by 8 bases, and 12 bases separated the two germline ends. The CDR3 contains 14 residues. This CDR3 is CASSQGSGLDEQFF. The DNA for the CDR3 is TGTGCCAGCAGCCAAGGGTCAGGGCTCGATGAGCAGTTCTTC.

The chain couples TRBV6-1 to TRBJ1-3, with D uncertain. Germline loops: CDR1 MNHNS, CDR2 SASEGT. Trimming took off 1 base at V and 0 bases at J, with 7 bases between the two ends. The CDR3 has 15 amino acids. CDR3: CASSEGTISGNTIYF. The CDR3 DNA reads TGTGCCAGCAGTGAAGGAACAATCTCTGGAAACACCATATATTTT.

The V call is TRBV15, the J call TRBJ2-7; maybe TRBD2 (6 bases). CDR3 length: 12 residues. The V gene lost 6 bases and the J gene lost 7 bases, with 13 bases spanning the gap. The germline CDR1 and CDR2 sequences are LNHNV and YYDKDF (reference sequence). The chain's CDR3 is CATRRSAGEQYF. The DNA of the CDR3 is TGTGCCACCAGGAGGAGCGCGGGGGAGCAGTACTTC.

This chain connects TRBV5-4 to TRBJ1-1; D call uncertain. Deletions cut 6 bases from V and 1 base from J, with 10 bases between. The germline gives CDR1 SGHNT, CDR2 YYREEE (reference sequence). The CDR3 has 13 residues. CDR3 residues: CASTSRGNTEAFF. DNA for the CDR3: TGTGCCAGCACCTCACGGGGGAACACTGAAGCTTTCTTT.

This clone came up once. The chain joins TRBV6-6 to TRBJ2-2, with 8 bases aligning to TRBD1. After removal of 8 bases from V and 4 bases from J, the junction contained 9 bases not matched to a gene. Germline V gives CDR1 MNHNY, CDR2 SVGAGI (reference sequence). The CDR3 runs 15 residues. CDR3 region: CASETGTGITGELFF. For the CDR3, the DNA is TGTGCCAGCGAAACCGGGACAGGTATCACCGGGGAGCTGTTTTTT.

The chain is built from TRBV29-1 and TRBJ1-2, with D possibly matching TRBD1 (5 bases). The germline V gene has CDR1 SQVTM and CDR2 ANQGSEA. The V end lost 4 bases, the J end lost 5 bases, and 11 bases lay between the germline ends. The CDR3 contains 12 residues. The chain's CDR3 is CSVVRGGYGYTF. As DNA, the CDR3 is TGCAGCGTTGTACGCGGGGGGTATGGCTACACCTTC. Based on the CDR3 plus reference TRBV29-1 and TRBJ1-2, the full variable domain is SAVISQKPSRDICQRGTSLTIQCQVDSQVTMMFWYRQQPGQSLTLIATANQGSEATYESGFVIDKFPISRPNLTFSTLTVSNMSPEDSSIYLCSVVRGGYGYTFGSGTRLTVV.

This chain uses TRBV9 with TRBJ2-1; 11 nucleotides line up with TRBD2. Germline lookup yields CDR1 SGDLS and CDR2 YYNGEE. There are 15 residues in the CDR3. V shed 3 bases and J 5 bases; nucleotides not matched to a gene: 4. Here the CDR3 DNA reads TGTGCCAGCAGCGCCGGGACTAGCGGTCACAATGAGCAGTTCTTC. This encodes CASSAGTSGHNEQFF.

The rearrangement uses TRBV10-1 and TRBJ1-3; 8 nucleotides line up with TRBD1. V was clipped by 10 bases and J by 1 base; unmatched bases: 18. The CDR3 has 18 residues. Germline V CDR1 and CDR2: WNHNN, SYGVQD (reference sequence). The CDR3 is CANRLQLSRGPSGNTIYF. The CDR3 nucleotides are TGCGCCAACCGACTACAGTTATCCAGGGGGCCATCTGGAAACACCATATATTTT.

The chain joins TRBV24-1 to TRBJ2-3; possible D gene TRBD2, 5 bases. V lost 6 bases to trimming and J lost 0 bases, with 6 bases between them. Germline-derived CDR1 and CDR2 are KGHDR and SFDVKD. The CDR3 has 13 amino acids. The DNA for the CDR3 is TGTGCCACCAGTCGGGGAAGCACAGATACGCAGTATTTT. Translation gives CATSRGSTDTQYF.

The genes are TRBV3-1 (or the pseudogene TRBV3-2) and TRBJ1-2; D is unresolved. V dropped 0 bases and J dropped 10 bases, with 12 bases sitting between them. The CDR3 consists of 13 residues. Germline-derived CDR1 and CDR2 are LGHDT and YNNKEL (reference sequence). The CDR3 reads CASSQDRIGTYTF. The CDR3 nucleotides are TGTGCCAGCAGCCAAGACAGGATCGGTACCTACACCTTC.

The gene calls are TRBV5-1 and TRBJ2-7; 13 positions agree with TRBD2. The germline CDR1 and CDR2 sequences are SGHRS and YFSETQ. V was pared by 0 bases and J by 5 bases, with 8 bases of the junction left unmatched. The CDR3 is made up of 17 amino acids. CDR3 sequence reads: CASSLVQLAGGLNEQYF. The CDR3 DNA reads TGCGCCAGCAGCTTGGTTCAACTAGCGGGGGGGCTGAACGAGCAGTACTTC. Complete variable domain (other parts from reference TRBV5-1 and TRBJ2-7): KAGVTQTPRYLIKTRGQQVTLSCSPISGHRSVSWYQQTPGQGLQFLFEYFSETQRNKGNFPGRFSGRQFSNSRSEMNVSTLELGDSALYLCASSLVQLAGGLNEQYFGPGTRLTVT.